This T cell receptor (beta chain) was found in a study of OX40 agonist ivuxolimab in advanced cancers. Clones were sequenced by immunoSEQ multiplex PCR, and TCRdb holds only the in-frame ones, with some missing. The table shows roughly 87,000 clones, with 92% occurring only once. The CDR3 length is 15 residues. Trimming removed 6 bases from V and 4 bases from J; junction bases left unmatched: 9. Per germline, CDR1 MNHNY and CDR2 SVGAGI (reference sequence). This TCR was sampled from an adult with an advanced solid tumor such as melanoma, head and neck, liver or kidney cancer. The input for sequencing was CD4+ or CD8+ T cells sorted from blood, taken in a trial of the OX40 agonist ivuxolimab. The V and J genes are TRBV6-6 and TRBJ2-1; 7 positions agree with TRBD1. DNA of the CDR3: TGTGCCAGCAGCGTAGGGGGCCCCCATTACAATGAGCAGTTCTTC. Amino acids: CASSVGGPHYNEQFF.